The text below deals with one T cell receptor beta chain. Its antigen is unknown. The data were taken from a study of cytotoxic CD8 clonotypes in ibrutinib-treated CLL. General study findings and limits: Clonality measured at baseline exceeded age-matched healthy donors, tracking circulating CD8+ T-cell counts.

The CDR3 consists of 13 residues. Trimming shortened V by 0 bases and J by 5 bases, and 9 bases separated the two germline ends. Germline V gene sequence: CDR1 GTSNPN, CDR2 SVGIG (reference sequence). Depth targeted 1 in 200,000 to 1 in 1 million T cells, averaging 10x coverage per clonotype. TCRdb's table, derived via immunoSEQ multiplex PCR, lists solely in-frame clones and lacks some. The sample has around 150,000 clones, 80% seen once. The source material was PBMCs, sampled after 36 months of ibrutinib treatment. The chain is built from TRBV30 and TRBJ2-3, with a tentative D call TRBD2 (6 bases). The TCR originated in a human donor with chronic lymphocytic leukemia. CDR3: CAWSVAGGDTQYF. The CDR3 DNA sequence: TGTGCCTGGAGTGTAGCGGGTGGAGATACGCAGTATTTT.